This entry lists 31 T cell receptor beta chains sequenced from one sample in a study of blood T cell repertoires in COVID-19. The method was immunoSEQ multiplex PCR; TCRdb's version includes in-frame clones alone and lacks a portion of them. The table shows about 150,000 clones, with 80% to 90% occurring only once. Sequencing was performed on PBMCs or T cells enriched from blood (not recorded which). The receptors originated from a man in his fifties who had recovered from COVID-19.

The genes are TRBV3-1 (or the pseudogene TRBV3-2) and TRBJ1-2, with 8 bases lining up with TRBD1. This CDR3 has 15 residues. The ends lost 4 bases at V and 4 bases at J; junction bases unmatched: 8. Per germline, CDR1 LGHDT and CDR2 YNNKEL (reference sequence). This CDR3 is CASSLRGQEIYGYTF. For the CDR3, the DNA is TGTGCCAGCAGCCTGAGGGGACAGGAGATCTATGGCTACACCTTC.

V is TRBV19 and J is TRBJ1-6; D ambiguous. CDR3 length: 16 residues. Per the germline V gene, CDR1 is LNHDA and CDR2 is SQIVND (reference sequence). Trimming removed 2 bases from V and 3 bases from J, with 11 bases in between. CDR3 in amino acids: CASSISPQSYNSPLHF. The CDR3 DNA reads as TGTGCCAGTAGTATAAGCCCGCAAAGCTATAATTCACCCCTCCACTTT.

CDR3 in amino acids: CASSWTLGYTF. The CDR3 bases are TGTGCCAGCAGTTGGACACTTGGCTACACCTTC. The chain combines TRBV6-1 with TRBJ1-2; perhaps TRBD1 as D (5 bases). CDR3 length equals 11 residues. Germline-derived CDR1 and CDR2 are MNHNS and SASEGT. Trimming left V 5 bases short and J 7 bases short, with 8 bases between.

The chain is built from TRBV21-1 and TRBJ2-3; the DNA was not compared with TRBD1, the D call given in the table. TRBV21-1 is a pseudogene segment. The CDR3 contains 17 residues. The DNA of the CDR3 is TGTGCCAGCAGAACCACCCGAGAGGACAGAGCTAAAAGCACGCAGTATTTT. Its protein is CASRTTREDRAKSTQYF.

The V and J genes are TRBV29-1 and TRBJ2-2, with 7 nucleotides matching TRBD1. Germline V gene data show CDR1 as SQVTM and CDR2 as ANQGSEA. This CDR3 spans 14 amino acids. The J segment lost 0 bases and the V segment lost 4 bases, leaving 2 bases of the junction unmatched. CDR3 sequence: CSVAGQANTGELFF. The CDR3 DNA reads as TGCAGCGTTGCTGGACAGGCGAACACCGGGGAGCTGTTTTTT.

The chain links TRBV3-1 (or the pseudogene TRBV3-2) to TRBJ1-1; 7 nucleotides line up with TRBD1. Germline CDR1 reads LGHDT; CDR2 reads YNNKEL (reference sequence). Trimming took 3 bases from V and 10 from J; bases not matched to a gene: 2. The CDR3 sequence is 11 residues long. CDR3 region: CASSQQGGAFF. The CDR3, as DNA: TGTGCCAGCAGCCAGCAGGGGGGAGCTTTCTTT.

The chain is built from TRBV5-1 and TRBJ2-7, with TRBD1 identical over 8 bases. This CDR3 is 13 amino acids long. Unmatched junction bases numbered 2, after V lost 3 bases and J lost 3 bases. CDR1 and CDR2 from the germline V gene are SGHRS and YFSETQ. The CDR3 spells CASSSTGDYEQYF. The CDR3 DNA reads TGCGCCAGCAGCTCGACAGGGGACTACGAGCAGTACTTC.

V is TRBV7-2 and J is TRBJ1-3; maybe TRBD1 (6 bases). This CDR3 contains 16 residues. Germline CDR1 is SGHTA and CDR2 is FQGNSA. Between the trimmed V and J ends, which lost 1 base and 7 bases, there was a span of 17 bases. CDR3 DNA: TGTGCCAGCAGCTTAGTCGGGGGGCCAACGGGGAACACCATATATTTT. Its protein is CASSLVGGPTGNTIYF.

J is TRBJ2-2 and V is TRBV6-6; the D is unclear. V was cut by 2 bases and J by 6 bases, with 7 bases left in between. This CDR3 region has 13 residues. Germline loops: CDR1 MNHNY, CDR2 SVGAGI (reference sequence). This CDR3 reads CASSYTISGELFF. CDR3 sequence (DNA): TGTGCCAGCAGTTACACTATTTCCGGGGAGCTGTTTTTT.

The chain couples TRBV6-6 to TRBJ2-1; possible D gene TRBD2, 7 bases. V lost 0 bases and J lost 6, with 15 bases in between. Germline V gives CDR1 MNHNY, CDR2 SVGAGI (reference sequence). The CDR3 spans 16 residues. This CDR3 reads CASSYSGQGGGNEQFF. In DNA, the CDR3 is TGTGCCAGCAGTTACTCAGGGCAGGGAGGGGGCAATGAGCAGTTCTTC.

J is TRBJ2-3 and V is TRBV4-1; 8 bases fit TRBD2. Germline V CDR1 and CDR2: MGHRA, YSYEKL. The CDR3 spans 14 residues. For the CDR3, the DNA is TGCGCTAGTAGGTGGAGCGGGAGCATGGATACGCAGTATTTT. Amino acids: CASRWSGSMDTQYF.

This chain links TRBV2 with TRBJ2-3, with 8 bases matching TRBD2. CDR1 and CDR2 from the germline V gene are SNHLY and FYNNEI. The J segment lost 0 bases and the V segment lost 0 bases, leaving 8 bases of the junction unmatched. The CDR3 is made up of 18 amino acids. The CDR3 loop is CASSEASSGGHSTDTQYF. For the CDR3, the DNA is TGTGCCAGCAGTGAAGCGAGCTCGGGGGGGCATAGCACAGATACGCAGTATTTT.

The chain joins TRBV3-1 (or the pseudogene TRBV3-2) to TRBJ2-5; 12 bases agree with TRBD2. This CDR3 has 18 amino acids. Germline CDR1 reads LGHDT; CDR2 reads YNNKEL (reference sequence). The ends lost 4 bases at V and 3 bases at J; junction bases unmatched: 12. CDR3 region: CASSRSELRTSGKETQYF. Written as DNA, the CDR3 is TGTGCCAGCAGCCGAAGTGAATTAAGGACTAGCGGGAAAGAGACCCAGTACTTC.

V is TRBV7-3 and J is TRBJ1-2; D gene ambiguous. Germline V gene sequence: CDR1 SGHTA, CDR2 FQGTGA. Trimming took off 8 bases at V and 4 bases at J, with 5 bases between the two ends. The CDR3 totals 10 residues. The CDR3, as DNA: TGTGCCAGCTCCCGCTATGGCTACACCTTC. Its protein product is CASSRYGYTF.

V gene TRBV9 combines with J gene TRBJ1-1; 7 nucleotides agree with TRBD1. Germline V CDR1 and CDR2: SGDLS, YYNGEE. The CDR3 runs to 13 residues. The ends lost 3 bases at V and 5 bases at J; junction bases unmatched: 4. This chain's CDR3 is CASSAGGQTEAFF. The CDR3 DNA is TGTGCCAGCAGCGCAGGGGGACAGACTGAAGCTTTCTTT.

V is TRBV28 and J is TRBJ2-1; 11 bases agree with TRBD1. The CDR3 length is 17 residues. V shed 2 bases, J shed 7 bases, and the junction held 10 bases outside the gene matches. CDR1 and CDR2 from the germline V gene are MDHEN and SYDVKM. CDR3 protein: CASSLSGTGGAQNEQFF. CDR3 sequence (DNA): TGTGCCAGCAGTTTAAGTGGGACAGGGGGGGCACAGAATGAGCAGTTCTTC.

This chain joins TRBV28 and TRBJ2-7; 9 bases agree with TRBD2. This CDR3 comprises 16 residues. The junction had 7 bases not matched to a gene; V was cut back by 2 bases and J by 2 bases. CDR1 is MDHEN, CDR2 SYDVKM, per germline. CDR3 sequence: CASSLGAGGHAYEQYF. In nucleotides, the CDR3 is TGTGCCAGCAGTTTAGGGGCGGGGGGGCACGCCTACGAGCAGTACTTC.

The rearrangement links TRBV5-4 to TRBJ2-1, with D hard to call. This CDR3 region has 15 residues. Germline assignment: CDR1 SGHNT and CDR2 YYREEE (reference sequence). Trimming cost V 1 base and J 0 bases, with 8 bases left between them. DNA of the CDR3: TGTGCCAGCAGCTTGCACTACCGCTCCTACAATGAGCAGTTCTTC. It specifies CASSLHYRSYNEQFF.

V gene TRBV28 combines with J gene TRBJ2-1, with TRBD2 identical over 9 bases. The CDR3 is made up of 12 amino acids. The ends lost 4 bases at V and 11 bases at J; junction bases unmatched: 3. Germline V gene data show CDR1 as MDHEN and CDR2 as SYDVKM. CDR3 nucleotide sequence: TGTGCCAGCAGTTCCGGACTAGCGAAGCAGTTCTTC. Translating gives CASSSGLAKQFF.

The chain recombines TRBV5-8 with TRBJ1-5, with D tentatively TRBD1 (5 bases). The CDR3 contains 16 residues. V lost 2 bases and J 1 base, leaving 13 bases between the germline ends. Looked up from germline, CDR1 is SGHTS and CDR2 is YDEGEE. CDR3 in amino acids: CASSLGGAFSNQPQHF. Written as DNA, the CDR3 is TGTGCCAGCAGCTTAGGAGGGGCCTTCAGCAATCAGCCCCAGCATTTT.

This chain connects TRBV5-4 to TRBJ2-7, with D possibly matching TRBD1 (6 bases). The germline V and J ends were trimmed by 4 bases and 3 bases, with 8 bases remaining between them. The CDR3 spans 12 residues. Germline loops: CDR1 SGHNT, CDR2 YYREEE (reference sequence). This CDR3 reads CASSQDSYEQYF. In DNA form, the CDR3 reads TGTGCCAGCAGCCAGGACAGCTACGAGCAGTACTTC.

V and J are TRBV6-5 and TRBJ2-7, with D possibly being TRBD1 (6 bases). This CDR3 comprises 13 residues. V lost 10 bases to trimming and J lost 0 bases, with 13 bases between them. Germline-derived CDR1 and CDR2 are MNHEY and SVGAGI. The CDR3 DNA follows: TGTGCCATCCCCCGGGACAACTCCTACGAGCAGTACTTC. Translation: CAIPRDNSYEQYF.

This clone has only a few counts. The chain employs TRBV5-1 and TRBJ1-1; TRBD1 matches 7 bases. The CDR3 covers 19 residues. With V trimmed by 3 bases and J by 1 base, 18 bases remained unmatched. The germline CDR1 and CDR2 sequences are SGHRS and YFSETQ. The CDR3 is CASSWMTGTVKVTNTEAFF. In DNA, the CDR3 is TGCGCCAGCAGCTGGATGACCGGGACAGTTAAAGTGACGAACACTGAAGCTTTCTTT.

J is TRBJ1-1 and V is TRBV2, with TRBD1 identical over 7 bases. The CDR3 covers 14 residues. Germline values: CDR1 SNHLY, CDR2 FYNNEI. Trimming cost V 7 bases and J 1 base; bases outside gene matches: 6. The CDR3 loop reads CASILGQPNTEAFF. CDR3 DNA sequence: TGTGCCAGCATACTGGGACAGCCGAACACTGAAGCTTTCTTT.

This clone was recorded once. The gene calls are TRBV7-9 and TRBJ2-2; the D gene is possibly TRBD2 (6 bases). Germline-derived CDR1 and CDR2 are SEHNR and FQNEAQ (reference sequence). The V end was cut by 3 bases, the J end by 4 bases, with 12 bases between. The CDR3 totals 15 residues. This CDR3 is CASSFAGISTGELFF. In nucleotides, the CDR3 is TGTGCCAGCAGCTTTGCGGGGATAAGCACCGGGGAGCTGTTTTTT.

The gene calls are TRBV18 and TRBJ2-1, with 8 bases fitting TRBD1. This CDR3 comprises 18 residues. Unmatched junction bases numbered 18, after V lost 2 bases and J lost 9 bases. Germline V gene sequence: CDR1 KGHSH, CDR2 LQKENI. The CDR3 here is CASSPGPGGAFLDSEQFF. The CDR3 DNA sequence: TGTGCCAGCTCACCAGGGCCAGGGGGCGCTTTTTTGGATAGTGAGCAGTTCTTC.

The chain carries TRBV24-1 and TRBJ2-5, with 9 bases fitting TRBD2. From germline, CDR1 is KGHDR and CDR2 SFDVKD. This CDR3 has 16 amino acids. V was clipped by 2 bases and J by 5 bases; unmatched bases: 8. DNA of the CDR3: TGTGCCACCAGTGATTCTAGGCGGGGGGGCTGGGAGACCCAGTACTTC. Protein: CATSDSRRGGWETQYF.

This rearrangement joins TRBV7-9 to TRBJ2-1, with 7 bases lining up with TRBD1. V shed 7 bases, J shed 5 bases, and the junction held 11 bases outside the gene matches. Germline V gene sequence: CDR1 SEHNR, CDR2 FQNEAQ (reference sequence). The CDR3 loop spans 15 amino acids. As DNA, the CDR3 is TGTGCCAGCATCTCAATGGGGACAGAGAACAATGAGCAGTTCTTC. Protein sequence: CASISMGTENNEQFF.

V gene TRBV6-5 combines with J gene TRBJ1-5; D may be TRBD1 (5 bases). From germline, CDR1 is MNHEY and CDR2 SVGAGI. This CDR3 is 15 amino acids long. V gave up 4 bases and J gave up 7 bases, with 17 bases separating them. The CDR3 spells CASSSIGRGSQPQHF. The CDR3 DNA follows: TGTGCCAGCAGTTCAATTGGTAGGGGCAGCCAGCCCCAGCATTTT.

V and J are TRBV28 and TRBJ1-6; D uncertain. The V and J ends lost 6 bases and 7 bases respectively, with 13 bases between them. In germline, CDR1 is MDHEN, CDR2 SYDVKM. The CDR3 is made up of 14 amino acids. CDR3 in DNA: TGTGCCAGCAGCTTAGGACTGGGGAATTCACCCCTCCACTTT. Amino acids: CASSLGLGNSPLHF.

The chain recombines TRBV6-5 with TRBJ1-6; 7 nucleotides line up with TRBD1. J gave up 12 bases and V 8 bases, and 13 bases lay outside the gene matches. Germline values: CDR1 MNHEY, CDR2 SVGAGI. The CDR3 runs to 14 residues. CDR3 coding DNA: TGTGCCAGCCGTATAGGGGCAGGGGGGCTACCCCTCCACTTT. It yields the protein CASRIGAGGLPLHF.